This is a list of T cell receptor beta chains from one sample in a study of blood T cells in healthy people across ages. TCRdb fed the 5' RACE reads into MiXCR, producing one record per CDR3 protein. Found here are about 970,000 distinct CDR3 sequences, roughly half of them singletons; the top ten hold 20% to 25%. Specimen: blood. These receptors were taken from a woman aged 60-70 years in good health. Each CDR3 is given with its conserved first and last residue. A D gene is named only where the DNA matches it firmly. Size values are once, few and many counts, or a class for expanded clones, and some rows have none.

DNA | CDR3 | V | D | J | size
TGCAGTAGGGGGGGCAGGGCCCCCTACGAGCAGTACTTC | CSRGGRAPYEQYF | TRBV20-1 | NA | TRBJ2-7 | few
TGTGCCACCTCCAGGAGGGAGGATCAGCCCCAGCATTTT | CATSRREDQPQHF | TRBV24-1 | NA | TRBJ1-5 | NA
TGTGCCAGCAGCCAAGCGGCGGGATCGCCCTACGAGCAGTACTTC | CASSQAAGSPYEQYF | TRBV3-1 | NA | TRBJ2-7 | NA
TGCGCCAGCAGCGCGGGACTAGCGGGGGCCTATTCCTACAATGAGCAGTTCTTC | CASSAGLAGAYSYNEQFF | TRBV5-1 | TRBD2 | TRBJ2-1 | NA
TGTGCCAGCAGCTCAACTGGACAGGGGGACTACGAGCAGTACTTC | CASSSTGQGDYEQYF | TRBV7-9 | TRBD1 | TRBJ2-7 | NA
TGTGCCAGCGGACTAGCGGGAGTTATCTACAATGAGCAGTTCTTC | CASGLAGVIYNEQFF | TRBV25-1 | TRBD2 | TRBJ2-1 | NA
TGCAGCCCTTGGTCCTCCAATGAGCAGTTCTTC | CSPWSSNEQFF | TRBV29-1 | NA | TRBJ2-1 | few
TGTGCCGGCAGCCAAAGCACAGATACGCAGTATTTT | CAGSQSTDTQYF | TRBV12-3/TRBV12-4 | NA | TRBJ2-3 | NA
TGTGCCAGCAGCTCGGTAACCGGGACAGGGCTCAATGAGCAGTTCTTC | CASSSVTGTGLNEQFF | TRBV7-8 | TRBD1 | TRBJ2-1 | few
TGTGCCAGCAGTTTACCGGTGTTGGGAGGGGAGCAGTTCTTC | CASSLPVLGGEQFF | TRBV28 | TRBD2 | TRBJ2-1 | few
TGCGCCAGCAGCCAGGGACAGGGACCTCGGAATGAGCAGTTCTTC | CASSQGQGPRNEQFF | TRBV4-1 | TRBD1 | TRBJ2-1 | few
TGTGCCAGCAGCGTCCTAGCGTTTGGGGGCACAGATACGCAGTATTTT | CASSVLAFGGTDTQYF | TRBV9 | NA | TRBJ2-3 | NA
TGCGCCAGCAGCTTGGTATCCCGGGACAGGGGTGAAAAACTGTTTTTT | CASSLVSRDRGEKLFF | TRBV5-1 | TRBD1 | TRBJ1-4 | NA
TGCGCCAGCAGCCCAACGCCGACGACAGGGCGCGAGCAGTACTTC | CASSPTPTTGREQYF | TRBV5-1 | TRBD1 | TRBJ2-7 | few
TGCGCCAGCAGCCAATATCCGGGCTCAACTAATGAAAAACTGTTTTTT | CASSQYPGSTNEKLFF | TRBV4-1 | NA | TRBJ1-4 | NA
TGTGCCAGCAGCCCGCCCCCCCTTCTCTCTGGGGCCAACGTCCTGACTTTC | CASSPPPLLSGANVLTF | TRBV7-2 | NA | TRBJ2-6 | few
TGTGCCAGCAGTTATAACGGATCGGGCAGGCGCTCCTATAATTCACCCCTCCACTTT | CASSYNGSGRRSYNSPLHF | TRBV6-8 | NA | TRBJ1-6 | NA
TGTGCCAGCGGGATCGGGACCACAGATACGCAGTATTTT | CASGIGTTDTQYF | TRBV6-5 | NA | TRBJ2-3 | NA
TGTGCCAGCAGCCGCGGGGTCCCAGAGACCCAGTACTTC | CASSRGVPETQYF | TRBV6-2/TRBV6-3 | NA | TRBJ2-5 | few
TGCGCCAGCAGCCAATCAACAGCGGACGCAACTAATGAAAAACTGTTTTTT | CASSQSTADATNEKLFF | TRBV4-3 | NA | TRBJ1-4 | NA
TGCGCCAGCAGCCAAGATAAGGTAGGCGGGCCGTCCTACAATGAGCAGTTCTTC | CASSQDKVGGPSYNEQFF | TRBV4-3 | NA | TRBJ2-1 | NA
TGTGCCAGCAGCTCATATACAGGGAATTCGGTCAATGAGCAGTTCTTC | CASSSYTGNSVNEQFF | TRBV7-8 | NA | TRBJ2-1 | NA
TGCAGCGTTGGTAGTGGGGCGGGGAACACCGGGGAGCTGTTTTTT | CSVGSGAGNTGELFF | TRBV29-1 | NA | TRBJ2-2 | NA
TGTGCCAGCAGCGGTTTCGGGGGCCGAATGAACACTGAAGCTTTCTTT | CASSGFGGRMNTEAFF | TRBV7-9 | NA | TRBJ1-1 | NA
TGTGCCACCAGCCTTCGGCCAGGTCCTTCCTACGAGCAGTACTTC | CATSLRPGPSYEQYF | TRBV15 | NA | TRBJ2-7 | once
TGTGCCAGCAATAGCCCGGGACGTGCTTCTGGGGCCAACGTCCTGACTTTC | CASNSPGRASGANVLTF | TRBV12-3/TRBV12-4 | NA | TRBJ2-6 | NA
TGCAGTGCTGCCTACACAGGGGTAGCCAAAAACATTCAGTACTTC | CSAAYTGVAKNIQYF | TRBV20-1 | TRBD1 | TRBJ2-4 | few
TGTGCCAGCAGCGTTACTATTCACACCGGGGAGCTGTTTTTT | CASSVTIHTGELFF | TRBV9 | NA | TRBJ2-2 | few
TGTGCCAGCTCAAACCATCAAGGGCCGGGGGAGACCCAGTACTTC | CASSNHQGPGETQYF | TRBV18 | NA | TRBJ2-5 | few
TGTGCCAGCAGCCACGGGACAGGGAACAATGAGCAGTTCTTC | CASSHGTGNNEQFF | TRBV6-4 | TRBD1 | TRBJ2-1 | NA
TGTGCCAGCAGCAGCGCCGGGAACAGCACAGATACGCAGTATTTT | CASSSAGNSTDTQYF | TRBV5-5 | NA | TRBJ2-3 | NA
TGCAGCGTTGGGAGCCCCGGGACTTCTCACTACAATGAGCAGTTCTTC | CSVGSPGTSHYNEQFF | TRBV29-1 | NA | TRBJ2-1 | few
TGCAGCGTCGCCCATAAGGAAAAACTGTTTTTT | CSVAHKEKLFF | TRBV29-1 | NA | TRBJ1-4 | NA
TGTGCCAGCAGCTTATTAGGGGCTCTACCAAACAATGAGCAGTTCTTC | CASSLLGALPNNEQFF | TRBV7-9 | NA | TRBJ2-1 | once
TGCAGTGCTAGAAGACAGGTGGGTCGCTACGAGCAGTACTTC | CSARRQVGRYEQYF | TRBV20-1 | NA | TRBJ2-7 | NA
TGTGCCAGCAGCACCACAGGTTATAGCAATCAGCCCCAGCATTTT | CASSTTGYSNQPQHF | TRBV12-3/TRBV12-4 | NA | TRBJ1-5 | NA
TGCGCCAGCAGCCAGATGGGCGGGGAGCAGTACTTC | CASSQMGGEQYF | TRBV4-1 | NA | TRBJ2-5 | once
TGTGCCAGCAGCGAAATAGCGGGAGTGGGGACAGATACGCAGTATTTT | CASSEIAGVGTDTQYF | TRBV7-9 | TRBD2 | TRBJ2-3 | NA
TGTGCCAGCAGTTTTCCCGACAGTAGGTCAGAAGATACGCAGTATTTT | CASSFPDSRSEDTQYF | TRBV12-3/TRBV12-4 | NA | TRBJ2-3 | NA
TGTGCCAGCAGTTTAACGACAGGGGACAAAAATCAGCCCCAGCATTTT | CASSLTTGDKNQPQHF | TRBV27 | TRBD1 | TRBJ1-5 | NA
TGTGCCAGCAGTGATAACTGGGGAAGCCAGCCCCAGCATTTT | CASSDNWGSQPQHF | TRBV25-1 | NA | TRBJ1-5 | NA
TGTGCCAGCAGCCGCGGACAGCTGGTCTCAAACGAGCAGTACTTC | CASSRGQLVSNEQYF | TRBV6-5 | NA | TRBJ2-7 | NA
TGTGCCAGCAGCTCCCAAAGCGGCCCTCCCAATGAGCAGTTCTTC | CASSSQSGPPNEQFF | TRBV7-2 | NA | TRBJ2-1 | many